The subject of this entry is one T cell receptor (beta chain). Its specific antigen is unknown. Per-base qualities were not stored, and no clone one base away is much larger. Peripheral blood CD8+ and CD4+ T cells from healthy donors, Susac syndrome patients and multiple sclerosis patients were profiled using high-throughput TCR beta sequencing. The Susac syndrome patients fulfilled recently defined diagnostic criteria for definite or probable disease. CD8+ TEMRA cells were enriched by FACS, while bulk CD8+ and CD4+ T cells were purified by magnetic negative isolation. Blood was drawn into EDTA tubes, processed within 24 hours, and PBMCs were isolated by density gradient centrifugation. PBMCs intended for TCR sequencing were cryopreserved in liquid nitrogen and thawed later in a water bath at 37 degrees C. Purity of sorted or isolated CD4+, CD8+ and CD8+ TEMRA cells was at least 90%. The data were obtained in a study of CD8 T cells in Susac syndrome (dated by TCRdb to 2018 to 2020). About the full investigation: Of the Susac syndrome patients who were sequenced, roughly 6 had clinically active disease and 8 or 9 were in clinical remission. Clonality of the CD8+ T cell repertoire was compared between roughly twelve healthy donors, about 14 Susac syndrome patients and some 15 multiple sclerosis patients. Susac syndrome patients were therapy-naive, on corticosteroids (some also receiving IVIg), or on IVIg alone at blood withdrawal. The study used repertoire sequencing to test whether antigen drove CD8+ T cell activation and differentiation in Susac syndrome. What the authors observed across the whole study: CD8+ repertoires in Susac syndrome showed clonal expansion, which was highest in CD8+ TEMRA cells and was greater in clinically active patients than in remitting patients. Sixteen Susac-specific public clones were identified in the total CD8+ repertoire, and several Susac-specific public clones were identified in the CD8+ TEMRA repertoire. The TCR sequencing and HLA analysis was acknowledged to have included a relatively small number of individuals.

RNA was extracted using the RNeasy kit, and about 0.5 to 1 ug of the RNA was reverse transcribed with random hexamers. The immunoSEQ multiplex PCR assay, which covers 54 Vbeta and 13 Jbeta segments, was used to amplify TCR beta CDR3 regions. To correct PCR amplification bias, a synthetic template baseline was used for both primer optimization and computational correction. Per the source publication's procedure: Only productive sequences were kept, with reads annotated to V, D and J genes according to IMGT and analyzed in immunoSEQ Analyzer. Clonality was calculated as one minus the Shannon entropy normalized by log2 of the number of productive unique sequences. Public and private clones were assessed among the 100 most prevalent clones of each patient and control. Clones were defined as Susac-specific when absent from the healthy and MS cohorts, from roughly 1,100 published viral clones and from other ImmuneACCESS disease sequences. TCRdb reprocessing: public reads trimmed at Q25 with fastp, clones called with MiXCR, in-frame beta chains kept. Identical CDR3 protein sequences are pooled into one entry, listed with their most common genes and DNA. The authors' filters were not applied to this entry. The sample profile shows about 84,000 distinct CDR3 sequences; 96% of them were found once. The ten biggest clones cover approximately 0.42% of the sample.

What was sequenced was CD8+ T cells from PBMCs. This TCR was sampled from a human donor with Susac syndrome.

The CDR3 protein sequence reads: CASSPGSGRGDEQFF. The bases are TGTGCCAGCAGTCCTGGCAGCGGGAGGGGGGATGAGCAGTTCTTC. The rearranged segments are TRBV6-5 and TRBJ2-1, and TRBD2 aligns with 10 junction nucleotides. Including the terminal cysteine and phenylalanine, the CDR3 comprises 15 residues. Solely the CDR3 DNA is kept, with 45 bases framed from the first base. Taken from the germline V gene, the CDR1 and CDR2 loops are MNHEY and SVGAGI. The V end gives up 5 bases and the J end 8 bases, leaving 9 bases in the junction not matched to a gene.